Presented here are 10 T cell receptor beta chains from one specimen sequenced in a study of cytomegalovirus exposure and HLA in healthy donors. The PCR had 60 Vbeta and 13 Jbeta primers. TCRdb keeps only in-frame clones here, not all; method: immunoSEQ multiplex PCR. The sample holds 96,000 or so clones, approximately 74% seen once. Sequenced input: PBMCs. These receptors were collected from a female donor in good health and CMV-seropositive.

The chain uses TRBV6-6 and TRBJ1-2; 8 positions agree with TRBD1. The CDR3 has 13 residues. Per the germline V gene, CDR1 is MNHNY and CDR2 is SVGAGI (reference sequence). The ends lost 7 bases at V and 3 bases at J; junction bases unmatched: 4. This chain's CDR3 is CASKTGGDYGYTF. CDR3 bases: TGTGCCAGCAAAACAGGGGGGGACTATGGCTACACCTTC.

This chain joins TRBV6-4 and TRBJ1-2; D not certain. Per germline, CDR1 MRHNA and CDR2 SNTAGT. The CDR3 contains 13 residues. V lost 6 bases and J 4 bases, leaving 12 bases between the germline ends. The CDR3 sequence is CASSPGGSYGYTF. As DNA, the CDR3 is TGTGCCAGCAGCCCGGGAGGGAGCTATGGCTACACCTTC.

The chain employs TRBV2 and TRBJ2-3; D not resolved. CDR1 and CDR2 (germline): SNHLY, FYNNEI. The CDR3 runs 14 residues. V lost 10 bases and J 2 bases, leaving 16 bases between the germline ends. CDR3 nucleotides: TGTGCCAACTCGGCAGGCGAGTTCACAGATACGCAGTATTTT. Its translation is CANSAGEFTDTQYF.

The rearrangement links TRBV5-6 to TRBJ2-1; 14 bases are a match to TRBD2. Germline values: CDR1 SGHDT, CDR2 YYEEEE. V trimming: 5 bases; J trimming: 4 bases; junction bases outside the gene matches: 8. This CDR3 is built from 17 residues. CDR3: CASRRLAGGGSYNEQFF. The DNA of the CDR3 is TGTGCCAGCAGGAGACTAGCGGGAGGGGGCTCTTACAATGAGCAGTTCTTC. The variable domain in full, completed from reference TRBV5-6 and TRBJ2-1, reads DAGVTQSPTHLIKTRGQQVTLRCSPKSGHDTVSWYQQALGQGPQFIFQYYEEEERQRGNFPDRFSGHQFPNYSSELNVNALLLGDSALYLCASRRLAGGGSYNEQFFGPGTRLTVL.

The chain carries TRBV12-2 and TRBJ2-1; the table's D call of TRBD2 was not tested on the DNA. TRBV12-2 is assigned pseudogene status. The CDR3 has 16 amino acids. In nucleotides, the CDR3 is TGTGCAAGTCGCTTAGCGCAACCGAGCTCCTACAATGAGCAGTTCTTC. Its protein is CASRLAQPSSYNEQFF.

The V and J genes are TRBV6-1 and TRBJ1-6, with 9 bases fitting TRBD1. CDR3 length: 14 amino acids. Germline-derived CDR1 and CDR2 are MNHNS and SASEGT. V dropped 5 bases and J dropped 10; count of bases not matched to a gene: 6. The CDR3 spells CASSPDRGDSPLHF. DNA of the CDR3: TGTGCCAGCAGTCCCGACAGGGGGGACTCACCCCTCCACTTT.

The chain has TRBV5-4 and TRBJ2-1; 7 nucleotides align to TRBD2. This CDR3 is 13 amino acids long. Germline V gives CDR1 SGHNT, CDR2 YYREEE (reference sequence). V shed 0 bases, J shed 8 bases, and the junction held 2 bases outside the gene matches. CDR3 sequence reads: CASSLGGRDEQFF. CDR3 coding DNA: TGTGCCAGCAGCTTGGGGGGGAGGGATGAGCAGTTCTTC.

A few counts support this clone. The V and J genes are TRBV7-8 and TRBJ2-6; D gene unclear. The V end was cut by 1 base, the J end by 0 bases, with 4 bases between. The V gene's germline CDR1 is SGHVS and CDR2 FQNEAQ. The CDR3 has 15 amino acids. The CDR3 is CASSLGHSGANVLTF. In DNA, the CDR3 is TGTGCCAGCAGCTTAGGACACTCTGGGGCCAACGTCCTGACTTTC.

V is TRBV21-1 and J is TRBJ2-7; the table assigns TRBD2, which was not confirmed against the DNA. TRBV21-1 is shown as a pseudogene. There are 16 residues in the CDR3. DNA for the CDR3: TGTGCCAGCAGCCCCCAACTAGCCGGGAGCTCCTACGAGCAGTACTTC. Protein: CASSPQLAGSSYEQYF.

The rearrangement links TRBV30 to TRBJ2-7, with D possibly matching TRBD1 (5 bases). Trimming removed 5 bases from V and 5 bases from J, with 13 bases in between. This CDR3 has 12 residues. From germline, CDR1 is GTSNPN and CDR2 SVGIG (reference sequence). CDR3 sequence (DNA): TGTGCCTGGGGTTCCAGGGAAGACGAGCAGTACTTC. Its translation: CAWGSREDEQYF. Supplemented by reference TRBV30 and TRBJ2-7, the full variable domain reads SQTIHQWPATLVQPVGSPLSLECTVEGTSNPNLYWYRQAAGRGLQLLFYSVGIGQISSEVPQNLSASRPQDRQFILSSKKLLLSDSGFYLCAWGSREDEQYFGPGTRLTVT.